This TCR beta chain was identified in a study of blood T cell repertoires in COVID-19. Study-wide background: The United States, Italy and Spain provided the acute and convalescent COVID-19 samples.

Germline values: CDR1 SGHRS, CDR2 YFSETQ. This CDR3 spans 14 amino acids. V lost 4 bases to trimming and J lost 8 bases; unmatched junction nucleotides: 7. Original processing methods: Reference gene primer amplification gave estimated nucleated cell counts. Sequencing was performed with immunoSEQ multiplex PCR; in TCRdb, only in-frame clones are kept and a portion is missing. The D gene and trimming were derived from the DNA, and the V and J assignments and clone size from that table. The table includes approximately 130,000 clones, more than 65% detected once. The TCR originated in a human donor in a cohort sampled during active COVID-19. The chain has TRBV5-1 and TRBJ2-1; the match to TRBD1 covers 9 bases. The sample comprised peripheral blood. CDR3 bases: TGCGCCAGCAGCCCCCGACAGGGGGAGGATGAGCAGTTCTTC. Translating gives CASSPRQGEDEQFF.